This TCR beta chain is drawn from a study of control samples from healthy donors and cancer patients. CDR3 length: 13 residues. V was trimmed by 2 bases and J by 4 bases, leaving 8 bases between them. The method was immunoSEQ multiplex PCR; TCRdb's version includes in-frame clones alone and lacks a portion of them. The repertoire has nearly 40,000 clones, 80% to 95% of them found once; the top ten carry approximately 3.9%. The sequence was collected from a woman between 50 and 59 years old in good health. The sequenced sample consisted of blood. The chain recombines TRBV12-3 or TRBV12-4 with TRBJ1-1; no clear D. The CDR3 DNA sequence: TGTGCCAGCAGTTTATTAGTCGGCACTGAAGCTTTCTTT. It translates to CASSLLVGTEAFF.